This T cell receptor beta chain was observed in a study of cytomegalovirus exposure and HLA in healthy donors. General observations from the study: Generally TCR sequences proved uncommon, though certain public TCRs appeared in numerous donors.

The V end was cut by 4 bases, the J end by 0 bases, with 6 bases between. Germline lookup yields CDR1 SEHNR and CDR2 FQNEAQ (reference sequence). The CDR3 contains 13 residues. The PCR contained 60 Vbeta and 13 Jbeta primers. The data were produced by immunoSEQ multiplex PCR, yet TCRdb's version contains in-frame clones alone and is incomplete. The sample records about 270,000 clones, approximately 70% being singletons. A remark on this clone: Its specificity is not known.

At sampling all donors were nominally healthy, likely with unrecorded immune exposures. The specimen was PBMCs. The chain couples TRBV7-9 to TRBJ1-1; D ambiguous. This receptor was obtained from a female donor in good health and CMV-seronegative. The CDR3 nucleotides are TGTGCCAGCAGCTCCGAGCTGAACACTGAAGCTTTCTTT. As protein: CASSSELNTEAFF.